The 12 T cell receptor beta chains presented below share a single source sample, sequenced in a study of blood T cell repertoires in COVID-19 (TCRdb year 2020). Libraries came from the immunoSEQ multiplex PCR assay. Not all clones reach the TCRdb copy of this immuneACCESS table, which keeps in-frame sequences only. Checked studies attribute under half of the gap to unresolved V genes and leave the rest unexplained. This sample comprises about 210,000 clones, 75% to 85% of them detected only once. Together, the top ten hold about 9% of the sample. Sequencing was done on a sample of peripheral blood. These receptors were obtained from a man between 50 and 59 years old with active or convalescent COVID-19.

This chain uses TRBV4-3 with TRBJ2-1, with 8 bases identical to TRBD1. The CDR3 contains 16 residues. With 0 bases clipped from V and 7 bases from J, the junction kept 8 bases outside the gene matches. Looked up from germline, CDR1 is LGHNA and CDR2 is YSLEER. The CDR3 reads CASSQEGPGGSNEQFF. For the CDR3, the DNA is TGCGCCAGCAGCCAAGAAGGGCCAGGGGGCTCGAATGAGCAGTTCTTC.

The chain combines TRBV4-1 with TRBJ2-3; 8 positions agree with TRBD1. CDR1 and CDR2 from the germline V gene are MGHRA and YSYEKL. V lost 0 bases, J lost 2 bases, and 4 bases stayed unmatched. CDR3 length equals 16 residues. CDR3 sequence (DNA): TGCGCCAGCAGCCAAGAGGGGACAGGAGACACAGATACGCAGTATTTT. Protein: CASSQEGTGDTDTQYF.

The J gene is TRBJ2-7, the V gene TRBV12-3 or TRBV12-4; TRBD1 might be the D (6 bases). V dropped 4 bases and J dropped 2 bases, with 9 bases sitting between them. CDR3 length equals 13 residues. CDR3 protein: CASSYGTTYEQYV. The DNA for the CDR3 is TGTGCCAGCAGTTACGGGACAACCTACGAGCAGTACGTC.

This clone occurred a few times. V is TRBV28 and J is TRBJ1-1; 10 bases fit TRBD1. This CDR3 region has 15 residues. J lost 4 bases, V lost 4 bases, and 6 bases had no gene match. Germline V gene sequence: CDR1 MDHEN, CDR2 SYDVKM. CDR3 in DNA: TGTGCCAGCAGTTCAGACAGGGGGCGGATCACTGAAGCTTTCTTT. Translating it yields CASSSDRGRITEAFF.

The chain joins TRBV4-3 to TRBJ2-1, with TRBD1 identical over 7 bases. J gave up 4 bases and V 2 bases, and 2 bases lay outside the gene matches. CDR1 and CDR2 (germline): LGHNA, YSLEER. The CDR3 totals 14 residues. Here the CDR3 DNA reads TGCGCCAGCAGCCAACAGGGGGTATACAATGAGCAGTTCTTC. The encoded protein is CASSQQGVYNEQFF.

The chain joins TRBV6-5 to TRBJ1-3, with D tentatively TRBD1 (6 bases). The CDR3 has 14 residues. V was clipped by 3 bases and J by 4 bases, with 10 bases between them. From germline, CDR1 is MNHEY and CDR2 SVGAGI. Written as DNA, the CDR3 is TGTGCCAGCAGTTATCAGGGGATCGGAAACACCATATATTTT. This codes for CASSYQGIGNTIYF.

V gene TRBV28 combines with J gene TRBJ2-1; 9 bases line up with TRBD1. CDR1 and CDR2 (germline): MDHEN, SYDVKM. The V gene end was trimmed by 6 bases and the J gene end by 5 bases; junction bases not matched to a gene: 2. The CDR3 has 13 residues. The CDR3 region has the DNA TGTGCCAGCAGGGGACAGGGCAACAATGAGCAGTTCTTC. As protein: CASRGQGNNEQFF.

The chain carries TRBV27 and TRBJ2-3; TRBD2 aligns across 10 bases. Germline trimming cut 4 bases from V and 2 bases from J; bases unmatched to any gene: 3. The CDR3 contains 15 residues. The V gene's germline CDR1 is MNHEY and CDR2 SMNVEV (reference sequence). CDR3 loop: CASSSGTSVTDTQYF. The CDR3 DNA reads TGTGCCAGCAGTTCCGGGACTAGCGTCACAGATACGCAGTATTTT.

The chain links TRBV5-1 to TRBJ1-1; no firm D call. Germline-derived CDR1 and CDR2 are SGHRS and YFSETQ. V was shortened by 4 bases and J by 0 bases, with 13 bases between the two germline ends. The CDR3 contains 15 residues. CDR3: CASSRRHGLNTEAFF. As DNA, the CDR3 is TGCGCCAGCAGCCGTCGACATGGATTGAACACTGAAGCTTTCTTT.

The rearrangement uses TRBV6-5 and TRBJ1-6; D might be TRBD1 (6 bases). Germline-derived CDR1 and CDR2 are MNHEY and SVGAGI. The CDR3 runs 15 residues. With 6 bases removed from V and 6 bases from J, the gap between germline ends came to 15 bases. CDR3 nucleotide sequence: TGTGCCAGCAGGACCGTTGGGGGCGGTAATTCACCCCTCCACTTT. This translates into CASRTVGGGNSPLHF.

The rearrangement uses TRBV6-6 and TRBJ1-1; no clear D. V was pared by 2 bases and J by 1 base, with 8 bases between. The V gene's germline CDR1 is MNHNY and CDR2 SVGAGI (reference sequence). This CDR3 region has 14 residues. In nucleotides, the CDR3 is TGTGCCAGCAGTTACGGAGACGGGAACACTGAAGCTTTCTTT. Its protein is CASSYGDGNTEAFF.

The chain couples TRBV7-3 to TRBJ2-1; the match to TRBD2 covers 9 bases. Germline lookup yields CDR1 SGHTA and CDR2 FQGTGA. The ends lost 6 bases at V and 15 bases at J; junction bases unmatched: 18. This CDR3 has 15 amino acids. In DNA, the CDR3 is TGTGCCAGCAGTTCTACCGGGACTAGCAATGAGGGTAGGTTCTTC. It translates to CASSSTGTSNEGRFF.